This T cell receptor (beta chain) was recovered during a study of T cell responses to AZD1222 COVID-19 vaccine. As regards this clone: The antigen is unknown.

Overall study findings and caveats: Seropositivity was recorded at baseline in only 6 or 7 AZD1222 recipients. The donor cohort was predominantly white British with a female majority, and clonal diversity may have been underestimated.

Repertoires were generated with immunoSEQ multiplex PCR, while TCRdb's copy carries only in-frame clones and drops some. The table lists 100,000 to 130,000 clones, around nine tenths of them singletons. The CDR3 is 14 residues long. Germline CDR1 is MDHEN and CDR2 is SYDVKM. Losses at the gene ends were 7 bases for V and 4 bases for J; bases not matched to a gene: 6. The input for sequencing was peripheral blood, taken on day 0 of MenACWY control vaccination. The receptor was isolated from an adult in good health. The genes are TRBV28 and TRBJ1-3; 8 bases are a match to TRBD1. As DNA, the CDR3 is TGTGCCAGCACCGGGACAGGACTGGGAAACACCATATATTTT. Protein product: CASTGTGLGNTIYF.